The 21 T cell receptor beta chains in this list originate from one sample, sequenced in a study of blood T cell repertoires in COVID-19. Sequencing used immunoSEQ multiplex PCR; TCRdb keeps in-frame clones, though not all of them. The sample has more than 130,000 clones, roughly 89% seen once. Material for sequencing was peripheral blood. The receptor set was obtained from a woman aged 40 to 50 with acute or convalescent COVID-19.

This clone occurred once. In DNA, the CDR3 is TGTGCCAGCAGCTCGGTAGCGGGGGGAAGAACCGGGGAGCTGTTTTTT. This encodes CASSSVAGGRTGELFF. This chain links TRBV13 with TRBJ2-2; 10 positions agree with TRBD2. V lost 4 bases, J lost 5 bases, and 7 bases stayed unmatched. Germline loops: CDR1 PRHDT, CDR2 FYEKMQ (reference sequence). The CDR3 has 16 residues.

This chain joins TRBV10-3 and TRBJ1-1; D might be TRBD1 (6 bases). The CDR3 contains 15 residues. Trimming took 3 bases from V and 7 from J, leaving 18 bases between them. Germline CDR1 and CDR2: ENHRY and SYGVKD. DNA for the CDR3: TGTGCCATCAGTGAAGCTGGGGGCGGAAGGGGTGAAGCTTTCTTT. It codes for CAISEAGGGRGEAFF.

The V call is TRBV9, the J call TRBJ2-1; possible D gene TRBD2, 6 bases. Germline V lookup: CDR1 SGDLS, CDR2 YYNGEE. CDR3 size: 15 residues. V shed 0 bases and J shed 8 bases, with 15 bases lying between them. In nucleotides, the CDR3 is TGTGCCAGCAGCGTAGTAGGGACTGCTTGGGATGAGCAGTTCTTC. This gives the protein CASSVVGTAWDEQFF.

The V and J genes are TRBV7-2 and TRBJ2-1, with 7 nucleotides matching TRBD2. Germline CDR1 reads SGHTA; CDR2 reads FQGNSA. The CDR3 is 13 amino acids. Losses at the gene ends were 8 bases for V and 0 bases for J; bases not matched to a gene: 1. The CDR3 reads CASRDYSYNEQFF. The CDR3 DNA reads as TGTGCCAGCCGGGACTACTCCTACAATGAGCAGTTCTTC.

This sequence joins TRBV18 and TRBJ2-3; 8 nucleotides align to TRBD2. The germline gives CDR1 KGHSH, CDR2 LQKENI. This CDR3 comprises 16 residues. V was clipped by 3 bases and J by 0 bases; unmatched bases: 5. The CDR3 spells CASSPTSGASTDTQYF. CDR3 DNA sequence: TGTGCCAGCTCACCTACTAGCGGCGCTAGCACAGATACGCAGTATTTT.

Written as DNA, the CDR3 is TGCGCCAGCAGCTTGAGGCTAGCGGGAGCTAACACCGGGGAGCTGTTTTTT. Translated: CASSLRLAGANTGELFF. The chain joins TRBV5-1 to TRBJ2-2; 10 bases match TRBD2. Germline V gene lookup returns CDR1 SGHRS and CDR2 YFSETQ. This CDR3 region has 17 residues. The junction had 5 bases not matched to a gene; V was cut back by 1 base and J by 2 bases.

The V gene is TRBV7-3, the J gene TRBJ2-7; tentatively, D is TRBD2 (5 bases). CDR1 and CDR2 from the germline V gene are SGHTA and FQGTGA. There are 13 residues in the CDR3. Trimming stripped 2 bases from V and 6 bases from J, with 11 bases between. CDR3 nucleotide sequence: TGTGCCAGCAGCTTAGGACTGTTTGGCGAGCAGTACTTC. Amino acid sequence: CASSLGLFGEQYF.

CDR3: CASIQETDYTF. Written as DNA, the CDR3 is TGTGCCAGCATCCAAGAGACAGACTACACCTTC. This chain links TRBV5-6 with TRBJ1-2; D is possibly TRBD1 (5 bases). V lost 6 bases and J lost 10, with 13 bases in between. The CDR3 has 11 residues. Germline V gene data show CDR1 as SGHDT and CDR2 as YYEEEE.

This clone was recorded a few times. The chain recombines TRBV7-8 with TRBJ2-7; TRBD1 matches 8 bases. V lost 5 bases to trimming and J lost 5 bases; unmatched junction nucleotides: 8. The CDR3 totals 14 residues. The germline gives CDR1 SGHVS, CDR2 FQNEAQ. The DNA for the CDR3 is TGTGCCAGCAGCCGAGACAGGGGAATGGACGAGCAGTACTTC. This codes for CASSRDRGMDEQYF.

J is TRBJ2-6 and V is TRBV6-2 or TRBV6-3; D may be TRBD1 (5 bases). The germline CDR1 and CDR2 sequences are MNHEY and SVGEGT. The CDR3 is 16 residues long. V lost 2 bases to trimming and J lost 0 bases, with 8 bases between them. The CDR3 reads CASSYGRGSGANVLTF. CDR3 bases: TGTGCCAGCAGTTACGGAAGGGGCTCTGGGGCCAACGTCCTGACTTTC.

This chain joins TRBV28 and TRBJ1-1, with D unresolved. Germline-derived CDR1 and CDR2 are MDHEN and SYDVKM. This CDR3 is 14 amino acids long. V was shortened by 3 bases and J by 5 bases, with 13 bases between the two germline ends. The CDR3 region is CASSFRVPVTEAFF. The CDR3 DNA is TGTGCCAGCAGTTTCCGAGTGCCGGTGACTGAAGCTTTCTTT.

The rearrangement links TRBV27 to TRBJ1-5, with D hard to call. Trimming took off 3 bases at V and 3 bases at J, with 6 bases between the two ends. The germline V gene has CDR1 MNHEY and CDR2 SMNVEV (reference sequence). The CDR3 length is 13 residues. The CDR3 region has the DNA TGTGCCAGCAGTTTTTTCGTCAATCAGCCCCAGCATTTT. It specifies CASSFFVNQPQHF.

This chain uses TRBV7-2 with TRBJ1-5; TRBD1 matches at 11 bases. Germline CDR1 SGHTA, CDR2 FQGNSA. Trimming at V came to 5 bases and at J to 0 bases, leaving 12 bases not matched to a gene. CDR3 length: 19 residues. CDR3 in amino acids: CASSPLPWDRGYSNQPQHF. CDR3 nucleotides: TGTGCCAGCAGCCCACTACCTTGGGACAGGGGGTATAGCAATCAGCCCCAGCATTTT.

This rearrangement joins TRBV5-4 to TRBJ1-1, with unresolved D. The CDR3 is made up of 15 amino acids. Germline lookup yields CDR1 SGHNT and CDR2 YYREEE (reference sequence). V lost 0 bases and J 11 bases, leaving 20 bases between the germline ends. The CDR3 protein is CASSLAGSALYGAFF. DNA of the CDR3: TGTGCCAGCAGCTTGGCCGGGTCAGCTCTCTACGGGGCTTTCTTT.

The rearrangement uses TRBV5-6 and TRBJ1-3, with TRBD1 matching 8 bases. The CDR3 sequence is 15 residues long. Trimming at V came to 4 bases and at J to 3 bases, leaving 6 bases not matched to a gene. Germline CDR1 SGHDT, CDR2 YYEEEE. CDR3: CASSPQGVGGNTIYF. CDR3 in DNA: TGTGCCAGCAGCCCACAGGGGGTTGGTGGAAACACCATATATTTT.

V usage is TRBV5-6 and J usage is TRBJ2-7; TRBD1 agrees at 8 bases. Germline CDR1 SGHDT, CDR2 YYEEEE. V trimming: 4 bases; J trimming: 3 bases; junction bases outside the gene matches: 9. The CDR3 consists of 15 residues. In DNA, the CDR3 is TGTGCCAGCAGCCTTCGACAGGGGTGGGGCTACGAGCAGTACTTC. Its protein product is CASSLRQGWGYEQYF.

The chain recombines TRBV7-3 with TRBJ2-3; 8 bases fit TRBD1. Germline CDR1 SGHTA, CDR2 FQGTGA. This CDR3 comprises 14 residues. After removal of 5 bases from V and 2 bases from J, the junction contained 3 bases not matched to a gene. Here the CDR3 DNA reads TGTGCCAGCAGCCGGACAGGGAACACAGATACGCAGTATTTT. Protein: CASSRTGNTDTQYF.

The chain recombines TRBV28 with TRBJ2-6; 7 bases are a match to TRBD1. J lost 0 bases, V lost 8 bases, and 13 bases had no gene match. This CDR3 comprises 18 residues. Germline-derived CDR1 and CDR2 are MDHEN and SYDVKM. CDR3: CASAFTGALPSGANVLTF. The CDR3 bases are TGTGCCAGCGCGTTTACAGGGGCCCTCCCCTCTGGGGCCAACGTCCTGACTTTC. Filled out from reference TRBV28 and TRBJ2-6, the complete variable domain reads DVKVTQSSRYLVKRTGEKVFLECVQDMDHENMFWYRQDPGLGLRLIYFSYDVKMKEKGDIPEGYSVSREKKERFSLILESASTNQTSMYLCASAFTGALPSGANVLTFGAGSRLTVL.

This rearrangement joins TRBV6-4 to TRBJ2-3, with D possibly matching TRBD2 (6 bases). The CDR3 has 13 amino acids. Trimming left V 6 bases short and J 4 bases short, with 11 bases between. Germline V gene lookup returns CDR1 MRHNA and CDR2 SNTAGT. The CDR3: CASSGRESDTQYF. The DNA of the CDR3 is TGTGCCAGCAGCGGGCGGGAATCAGATACGCAGTATTTT.

The J gene is TRBJ2-2, the V gene TRBV24-1; 14 nucleotides align to TRBD2. CDR3 length: 18 amino acids. Per the germline V gene, CDR1 is KGHDR and CDR2 is SFDVKD. V lost 4 bases and J lost 2; bases outside the gene matches: 5. The CDR3 spells CATSDGTSGRDNTGELFF. The DNA for the CDR3 is TGTGCCACCAGTGACGGGACTAGCGGGAGAGACAACACCGGGGAGCTGTTTTTT.

The chain uses TRBV5-1 and TRBJ2-7; the match to TRBD1 covers 11 bases. V gave up 0 bases and J gave up 3 bases; unmatched junction bases: 2. The germline gives CDR1 SGHRS, CDR2 YFSETQ. The CDR3 has 15 residues. In DNA, the CDR3 is TGCGCCAGCAGCTTGGCGGACAGGGGGCTCTACGAGCAGTACTTC. Its translation is CASSLADRGLYEQYF.